The T cell receptor beta chain described here comes from a study of OX40 agonist ivuxolimab in advanced cancers. In the study overall: Participants averaged 60 years of age (range about 23 to 90) and were about 85% male.

This clone was counted between two and nine times. TCRdb keeps only in-frame clones here, not all; method: immunoSEQ multiplex PCR. The sample has just over 90,000 clones, approximately 94% seen once. Germline V gene lookup returns CDR1 SGHRS and CDR2 YFSETQ. The V end lost 3 bases, the J end lost 8 bases, and 23 bases lay between the germline ends. The CDR3 has 16 amino acids. If patients had autoimmune disease history or systemic immunosuppression, they were excluded. The V call is TRBV5-1, the J call TRBJ1-1, with D perhaps TRBD1 (5 bases). The input for sequencing was CD4+ or CD8+ T cells sorted from blood, taken in a trial of the OX40 agonist ivuxolimab. The source of this sequence is an adult with an advanced solid tumor such as melanoma, head and neck, liver or kidney cancer. Here the CDR3 reads CASSSPGGKSRSEAFF. For the CDR3, the DNA is TGCGCCAGCAGCTCCCCTGGGGGGAAGAGCCGATCGGAAGCTTTCTTT.